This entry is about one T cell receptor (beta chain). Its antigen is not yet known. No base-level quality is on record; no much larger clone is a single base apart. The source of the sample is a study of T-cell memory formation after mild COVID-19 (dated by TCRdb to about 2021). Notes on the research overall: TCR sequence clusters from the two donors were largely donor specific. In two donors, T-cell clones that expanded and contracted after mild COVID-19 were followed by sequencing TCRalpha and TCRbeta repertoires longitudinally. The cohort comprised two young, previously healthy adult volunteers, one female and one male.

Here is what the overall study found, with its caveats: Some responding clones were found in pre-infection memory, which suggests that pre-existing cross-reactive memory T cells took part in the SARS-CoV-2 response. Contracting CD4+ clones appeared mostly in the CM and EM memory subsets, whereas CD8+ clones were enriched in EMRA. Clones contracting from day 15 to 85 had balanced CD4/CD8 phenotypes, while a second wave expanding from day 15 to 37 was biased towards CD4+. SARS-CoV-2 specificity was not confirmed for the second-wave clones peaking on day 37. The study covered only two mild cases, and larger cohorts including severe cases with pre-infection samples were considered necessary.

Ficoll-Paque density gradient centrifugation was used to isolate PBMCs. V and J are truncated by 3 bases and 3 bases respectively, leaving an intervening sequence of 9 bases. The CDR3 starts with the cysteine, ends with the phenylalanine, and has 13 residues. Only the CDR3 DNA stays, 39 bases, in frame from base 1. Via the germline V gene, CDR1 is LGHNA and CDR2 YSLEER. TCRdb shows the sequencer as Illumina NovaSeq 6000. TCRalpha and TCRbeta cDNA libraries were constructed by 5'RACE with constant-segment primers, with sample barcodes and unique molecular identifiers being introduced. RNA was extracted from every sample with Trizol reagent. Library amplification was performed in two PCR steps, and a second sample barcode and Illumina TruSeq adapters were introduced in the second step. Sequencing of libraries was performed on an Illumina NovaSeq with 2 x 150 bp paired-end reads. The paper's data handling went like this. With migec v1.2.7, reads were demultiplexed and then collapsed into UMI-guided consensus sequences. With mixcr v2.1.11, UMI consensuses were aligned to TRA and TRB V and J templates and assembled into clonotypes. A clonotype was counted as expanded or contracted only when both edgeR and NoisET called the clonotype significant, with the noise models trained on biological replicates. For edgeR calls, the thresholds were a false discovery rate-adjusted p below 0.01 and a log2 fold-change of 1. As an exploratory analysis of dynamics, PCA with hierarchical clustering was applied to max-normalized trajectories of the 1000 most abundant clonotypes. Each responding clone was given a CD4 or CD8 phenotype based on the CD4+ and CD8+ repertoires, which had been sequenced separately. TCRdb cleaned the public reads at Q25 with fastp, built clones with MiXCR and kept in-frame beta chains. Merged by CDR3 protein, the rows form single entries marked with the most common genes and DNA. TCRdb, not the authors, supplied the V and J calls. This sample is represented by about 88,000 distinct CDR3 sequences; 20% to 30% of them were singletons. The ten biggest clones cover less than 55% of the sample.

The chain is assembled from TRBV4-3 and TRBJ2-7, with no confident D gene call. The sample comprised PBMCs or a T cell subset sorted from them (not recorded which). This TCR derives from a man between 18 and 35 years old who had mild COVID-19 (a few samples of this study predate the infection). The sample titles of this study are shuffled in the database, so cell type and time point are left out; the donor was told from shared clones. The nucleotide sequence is TGCGCCAGCAGCCAGGCATCCAACTACGAGCAGTACTTC. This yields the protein CASSQASNYEQYF.